This T cell receptor beta chain came from a study of metastatic and nonmetastatic thyroid tumors. CDR3 size: 13 residues. Germline V gene lookup returns CDR1 KGHDR and CDR2 SFDVKD. General observations from the study: Patients with malignant thyroid tumors reportedly had significantly higher TCR beta diversity than those with benign nodules, in blood and tumor.

From the PCR reads, TCRdb re-called clones with MiXCR. The data contain roughly 33,000 clones, roughly a sixth of them singletons. Each patient went into thyroid surgery without having received any treatment. This clone was detected ten times or more. Its antigen remains unknown. A junction end diverges from the germline sequence, so it may reflect a read error. The sample consisted of blood. The sequence was collected from a male donor with papillary thyroid cancer or a benign thyroid nodule (not recorded which). Some clones in this sample may be carry-over from other donors' samples. The chain uses TRBV24-1 and TRBJ2-3; D gene uncertain. The CDR3 is CAISDLNSPTQYF. For the CDR3, the DNA is TGTGCCATCAGTGATTTGAACTCCCCCACGCAGTATTTT.